The 25 T cell receptor beta chains reported below all come from one sample, sequenced in a study of T cell responses to AZD1222 COVID-19 vaccine. Generated by immunoSEQ multiplex PCR, the TCRdb table keeps only in-frame clones and is missing some. The sample yields 100,000 to 150,000 clones, 84% seen once. The source material was peripheral blood, sampled 28 days after the second AZD1222 dose. These receptors were obtained from an adult who received the AZD1222 COVID-19 vaccine.

In this sample, this clone turned up once. The CDR3 region is CASSLASRMRGYTF. The CDR3, as DNA: TGTGCCAGCAGCTTAGCGTCCCGGATGCGTGGCTACACCTTC. This chain uses TRBV7-2 with TRBJ1-2, with D hard to call. V lost 0 bases and J 7 bases, leaving 12 bases between the germline ends. Germline CDR1 and CDR2: SGHTA and FQGNSA. This CDR3 is built from 14 residues.

This clone occurred a few times. The rearrangement uses TRBV4-2 and TRBJ2-7; D may be TRBD1 or TRBD2 (6 bases each). Germline loops: CDR1 LGHNA, CDR2 YNFKEQ. The CDR3 is 15 amino acids. Trimming cost V 1 base and J 2 bases, with 12 bases left between them. CDR3 in amino acids: CASSQAGGPTYEQYF. As DNA, the CDR3 is TGTGCCAGCAGCCAAGCCGGGGGCCCTACCTACGAGCAGTACTTC.

This chain connects TRBV6-2 or TRBV6-3 to TRBJ1-2; tentatively, D is TRBD1 (5 bases). The CDR3 runs 14 residues. The V gene lost 2 bases and the J gene lost 3 bases, with 10 bases spanning the gap. The germline CDR1 and CDR2 sequences are MNHEY and SVGEGT. The CDR3 bases are TGTGCCAGCAGTTACCGCGGCAGGGACTATGGCTACACCTTC. Protein sequence: CASSYRGRDYGYTF.

This clone occurred once. The chain couples TRBV4-3 to TRBJ1-1; 10 positions agree with TRBD1. The germline V gene has CDR1 LGHNA and CDR2 YSLEER. V shed 0 bases, J shed 4 bases, and the junction held 5 bases outside the gene matches. The length of the CDR3 is 16 residues. As DNA, the CDR3 is TGCGCCAGCAGCCAAGACGAGGGACAGGGGTCCACTGAAGCTTTCTTT. This translates into CASSQDEGQGSTEAFF.

This clone occurred a few times. The V and J genes are TRBV5-4 and TRBJ2-2; 12 bases agree with TRBD2. CDR1 is SGHNT, CDR2 YYREEE, per germline (reference sequence). After removal of 4 bases from V and 7 bases from J, the junction contained 8 bases not matched to a gene. This CDR3 has 16 amino acids. CDR3 in DNA: TGTGCCAGCAGCCCCTCTAGCGGGGGGGCCTACGGGGAGCTGTTTTTT. Amino acid sequence: CASSPSSGGAYGELFF.

This clone was picked up one time. This rearrangement joins TRBV20-1 to TRBJ2-1; D gene uncertain. The CDR3 runs 12 residues. The V end was cut by 3 bases, the J end by 0 bases, with 3 bases between. Germline CDR1 DFQATT, CDR2 SNEGSKA (reference sequence). This CDR3 is CSASASYNEQFF. The DNA for the CDR3 is TGCAGTGCTAGTGCCTCCTACAATGAGCAGTTCTTC.

This clone was recorded only once. The chain employs TRBV5-6 and TRBJ1-1; D is uncertain. Trimming left V 1 base short and J 4 bases short, with 14 bases between. CDR1 and CDR2 (germline): SGHDT, YYEEEE. The length of the CDR3 is 15 residues. In DNA form, the CDR3 reads TGTGCCAGCAGCTTGTCGTTGGATTGGAGCACTGAAGCTTTCTTT. Its protein product is CASSLSLDWSTEAFF.

The chain uses TRBV27 and TRBJ1-2; D gene uncertain. The CDR3 runs to 15 residues. With 2 bases removed from V and 0 bases from J, the gap between germline ends came to 10 bases. Germline V gene data show CDR1 as MNHEY and CDR2 as SMNVEV (reference sequence). This CDR3 reads CASSLKGQTNYGYTF. The CDR3 DNA reads as TGTGCCAGCAGTTTAAAGGGCCAGACTAACTATGGCTACACCTTC.

The genes are TRBV19 and TRBJ1-5, with 7 positions matching TRBD1. Germline CDR1 reads LNHDA; CDR2 reads SQIVND (reference sequence). The trim removed 1 base at V and 4 bases at J, leaving 4 bases unmatched. CDR3 length equals 15 residues. CDR3: CASSIGQGRNQPQHF. CDR3 coding DNA: TGTGCCAGTAGTATAGGACAGGGAAGGAATCAGCCCCAGCATTTT. Using reference TRBV19 and TRBJ1-5 for the parts outside the CDR3, the full variable domain is DGGITQSPKYLFRKEGQNVTLSCEQNLNHDAMYWYRQDPGQGLRLIYYSQIVNDFQKGDIAEGYSVSREKKESFPLTVTSAQKNPTAFYLCASSIGQGRNQPQHFGDGTRLSIL.

The chain links TRBV15 to TRBJ1-2; no firm D call. Trimming stripped 1 base from V and 3 bases from J, with 9 bases between. CDR1 and CDR2 from the germline V gene are LNHNV and YYDKDF (reference sequence). This CDR3 has 14 amino acids. This CDR3 reads CATSRGGEDYGYTF. As DNA, the CDR3 is TGTGCCACCAGCAGAGGTGGGGAGGACTATGGCTACACCTTC.

V gene TRBV5-1 combines with J gene TRBJ1-1; D perhaps matches TRBD1 (5 bases). The CDR3 extends over 14 amino acids. Trimming removed 6 bases from V and 5 bases from J, with 17 bases in between. Per germline, CDR1 SGHRS and CDR2 YFSETQ. CDR3: CASTLGGAGTEAFF. The CDR3 nucleotides read TGCGCCAGCACCCTAGGTGGGGCCGGGACTGAAGCTTTCTTT.

The chain couples TRBV7-6 to TRBJ2-1; 8 bases are a match to TRBD1. Looked up from germline, CDR1 is SGHVS and CDR2 is FNYEAQ. This CDR3 spans 16 amino acids. Trimming at V came to 3 bases and at J to 0 bases, leaving 4 bases not matched to a gene. The CDR3 DNA reads as TGTGCCAGCAGCTTGGACAGGGTGGTCTCCTACAATGAGCAGTTCTTC. Its protein product is CASSLDRVVSYNEQFF.

The chain carries TRBV5-5 and TRBJ1-5; D is uncertain. Between the trimmed V and J ends, which lost 6 bases and 5 bases, there was a span of 15 bases. Germline V gene data show CDR1 as SGHKS and CDR2 as YYEKEE (reference sequence). This CDR3 has 14 amino acids. The CDR3 region is CASNVGSPHQPQHF. CDR3 nucleotides: TGTGCCAGCAACGTAGGGTCCCCCCATCAGCCCCAGCATTTT.

This rearrangement joins TRBV11-2 to TRBJ1-1; weak D call: TRBD1 (5 bases). The V gene's germline CDR1 is SGHAT and CDR2 FQNNGV. Trimming pared 5 bases from V and 2 bases from J, leaving 15 bases between. The CDR3 has 15 amino acids. This CDR3 is CASSPRAQQNTEAFF. The CDR3 DNA follows: TGTGCCAGCAGCCCCAGGGCCCAGCAAAACACTGAAGCTTTCTTT.

The chain uses TRBV6-5 and TRBJ1-2, with D unclear. Germline-derived CDR1 and CDR2 are MNHEY and SVGAGI. Trimming took off 5 bases at V and 4 bases at J, with 17 bases between the two ends. There are 15 residues in the CDR3. The CDR3 protein is CASSKPNPGVYGYTF. The CDR3 DNA reads as TGTGCCAGCAGTAAACCGAACCCAGGAGTCTATGGCTACACCTTC.

This clone appeared a few times. The chain is built from TRBV27 and TRBJ2-3; no definite D call. Germline lookup yields CDR1 MNHEY and CDR2 SMNVEV (reference sequence). The CDR3 is 14 residues long. Deletions cut 7 bases from V and 2 bases from J, with 13 bases between. CDR3 region: CASMNRATTDTQYF. For the CDR3, the DNA is TGTGCCAGCATGAACCGGGCTACCACAGATACGCAGTATTTT.

The chain carries TRBV4-3 and TRBJ1-1; possible D gene TRBD1, 5 bases. This CDR3 spans 15 amino acids. Germline-derived CDR1 and CDR2 are LGHNA and YSLEER. V lost 1 base to trimming and J lost 6 bases, with 15 bases between them. CDR3 residues: CASSQGPSRDSEAFF. CDR3 nucleotides: TGCGCCAGCAGCCAAGGGCCCTCCCGGGACTCTGAAGCTTTCTTT.

This rearrangement joins TRBV19 to TRBJ2-1, with 9 bases matching TRBD2. This CDR3 contains 14 residues. The germline gives CDR1 LNHDA, CDR2 SQIVND (reference sequence). After removal of 3 bases from V and 6 bases from J, the junction contained 3 bases not matched to a gene. The CDR3 region has the DNA TGTGCCAGTAGTATCCGACTAGCGGTCAATGAGCAGTTCTTC. As protein: CASSIRLAVNEQFF.

This chain uses TRBV14 with TRBJ2-5; the match to TRBD2 covers 10 bases. Germline assignment: CDR1 SGHDN and CDR2 FVKESK. V gave up 2 bases and J gave up 4 bases; unmatched junction bases: 4. There are 15 residues in the CDR3. The CDR3 bases are TGTGCCAGCAGCCAACTCCTAGCGGGGGCAGAGACCCAGTACTTC. It yields the protein CASSQLLAGAETQYF.

The chain recombines TRBV29-1 with TRBJ2-3; D perhaps matches TRBD1 (6 bases). This CDR3 has 12 amino acids. V lost 3 bases and J 4 bases, leaving 8 bases between the germline ends. Germline V gene sequence: CDR1 SQVTM, CDR2 ANQGSEA. The DNA for the CDR3 is TGCAGCGTTGACAGGGGCCCAGATACGCAGTATTTT. Translated: CSVDRGPDTQYF.

The chain recombines TRBV28 with TRBJ2-5; 11 nucleotides match TRBD2. Germline lookup yields CDR1 MDHEN and CDR2 SYDVKM. This CDR3 has 14 residues. The ends lost 6 bases at V and 7 bases at J; junction bases unmatched: 7. CDR3 bases: TGTGCCAGCAGAACTAGCGGGGGTCCGGGGACCCAGTACTTC. It codes for CASRTSGGPGTQYF.

The V call is TRBV7-2, the J call TRBJ1-5; D not certain. The germline V gene has CDR1 SGHTA and CDR2 FQGNSA. The CDR3 is 15 amino acids. Trimming took off 3 bases at V and 0 bases at J, with 9 bases between the two ends. This CDR3 reads CASSFIHHSNQPQHF. CDR3 nucleotide sequence: TGTGCCAGCAGCTTCATCCATCATAGCAATCAGCCCCAGCATTTT.

This clone was detected only a few times. The chain carries TRBV7-9 and TRBJ2-7, with D unclear. CDR1 is SEHNR and CDR2 is FQNEAQ in the germline V gene (reference sequence). With 5 bases removed from V and 1 base from J, the gap between germline ends came to 6 bases. The CDR3 is 12 amino acids. The CDR3 coding sequence is TGTGCCAGCAGCCCCGGTTCCTACGAGCAGTACTTC. It is translated as CASSPGSYEQYF.

This rearrangement joins TRBV7-2 to TRBJ1-4, with 9 positions matching TRBD1. The V and J ends lost 1 base and 7 bases, in that order; junction bases with no gene match: 7. The CDR3 contains 16 residues. Germline V gene sequence: CDR1 SGHTA, CDR2 FQGNSA. The CDR3 DNA reads as TGTGCCAGCAGCTTAGTGGGCGGGACAGGGTTTGAAAAACTGTTTTTT. This gives the protein CASSLVGGTGFEKLFF.

V gene TRBV14 combines with J gene TRBJ2-3, with 9 bases that match TRBD2. J gave up 5 bases and V 3 bases, and 9 bases lay outside the gene matches. In germline, CDR1 is SGHDN, CDR2 FVKESK. This CDR3 is 16 amino acids long. CDR3 sequence reads: CASSQVGGGAGDTQYF. In nucleotides, the CDR3 is TGTGCCAGCAGCCAGGTCGGCGGGGGGGCGGGAGATACGCAGTATTTT.